The 15 T cell receptor beta chains given below trace back to one sample, sequenced in a study of shared clonotypes between healthy human individuals (dated by TCRdb to the early 2020s). Library creation used the immunoSEQ multiplex PCR assay. Here the immuneACCESS table is served through TCRdb, limited to in-frame sequences with V and J called. Missing clones are a known gap in these copies; in checked studies unresolved V genes cover under half, and the rest lacks a known reason. This sample holds some 2,000,000 clones; roughly 94% were observed only once. 0.13% of the sample lies in the top ten. The sequencing sample was made of naive CD4+ T cells sorted from blood. Reading the label with the study, this specimen's cell subset or site is: CD45RA+ positively selected. These receptors all stem from a young man in good health.

The gene calls are TRBV18 and TRBJ1-2, with D unresolved. Germline-derived CDR1 and CDR2 are KGHSH and LQKENI. V lost 3 bases, J lost 4 bases, and 15 bases lay in between. The CDR3 sequence is 15 residues long. CDR3 protein: CASSPPEAPLYGYTF. In DNA, the CDR3 is TGTGCCAGCTCACCCCCGGAGGCTCCCCTCTATGGCTACACCTTC.

The J gene is TRBJ2-3, the V gene TRBV6-5; D call uncertain. CDR3 length equals 14 residues. The germline V gene encodes CDR1 MNHEY and CDR2 SVGAGI. V shed 4 bases and J shed 3 bases, with 11 bases lying between them. CDR3 in amino acids: CASSFSPATDTQYF. The DNA for the CDR3 is TGTGCCAGCAGTTTCTCACCAGCGACAGATACGCAGTATTTT.

This sequence joins TRBV11-3 and TRBJ1-2; D possibly corresponds to TRBD1 (5 bases). The CDR3 is made up of 13 amino acids. Germline CDR1 and CDR2: SGHNT and YENEEA. The ends were cut back, 1 base at V and 13 bases at J, with 16 bases in the middle. The CDR3 sequence is CASSLVRDSGITF. In DNA form, the CDR3 reads TGTGCCAGCAGCTTAGTTCGGGACTCGGGTATCACCTTC.

In this sample, this clone turned up once. Other DNA sequences in this sample translate to the same CDR3. This chain joins TRBV7-8 and TRBJ1-5, with 7 bases fitting TRBD1. Trimming removed 3 bases from V and 4 bases from J; junction bases left unmatched: 9. CDR3 length equals 16 residues. Germline V CDR1 and CDR2: SGHVS, FQNEAQ. CDR3: CASSLEGTASNQPQHF. CDR3 nucleotide sequence: TGTGCCAGCAGCTTGGAAGGGACAGCTAGTAATCAGCCCCAGCATTTT.

The chain couples TRBV19 to TRBJ1-4, with TRBD1 matching over 9 bases. Germline CDR1 LNHDA, CDR2 SQIVND (reference sequence). The V segment lost 6 bases and the J segment 4 bases; nucleotides outside the gene matches: 6. This CDR3 region has 15 residues. CDR3: CASSPGQGSNEKLFF. The CDR3 DNA is TGTGCCAGTAGCCCTGGACAGGGGAGTAATGAAAAACTGTTTTTT.

The chain employs TRBV25-1 and TRBJ2-2; D possibly corresponds to TRBD1 (5 bases). V was trimmed by 6 bases and J by 2 bases, leaving 7 bases between them. From germline, CDR1 is MGHDK and CDR2 SYGVNS. The CDR3 spans 13 residues. DNA for the CDR3: TGTGCCAGCAGGACAGCTAACACCGGGGAGCTGTTTTTT. Its translation: CASRTANTGELFF.

The chain is built from TRBV28 and TRBJ1-5; 7 positions match TRBD1. After removal of 5 bases from V and 2 bases from J, the junction contained 9 bases not matched to a gene. The CDR3 totals 16 residues. The V gene's germline CDR1 is MDHEN and CDR2 SYDVKM. In nucleotides, the CDR3 is TGTGCCAGCAGTACCCCCAAACAGGGGCGCAATCAGCCCCAGCATTTT. It codes for CASSTPKQGRNQPQHF.

Turning to this clone: Other DNA sequences within the sample encode an identical CDR3. The gene calls are TRBV9 and TRBJ2-1; tentatively, D is TRBD2 (5 bases). V was clipped by 3 bases and J by 5 bases, with 9 bases between them. This CDR3 has 13 residues. Germline CDR1 and CDR2: SGDLS and YYNGEE. The CDR3 coding sequence is TGTGCCAGCAGCGGGCCCGGGGACAATGAGCAGTTCTTC. Translating it yields CASSGPGDNEQFF.

Only one count was recorded for this clone. The rearrangement uses TRBV19 and TRBJ2-3; 7 positions agree with TRBD1. CDR1 is LNHDA, CDR2 SQIVND, per germline (reference sequence). The CDR3 runs 15 residues. V trimming: 3 bases; J trimming: 2 bases; junction bases outside the gene matches: 5. The CDR3 region has the DNA TGTGCCAGTAGTATTGGGACAGTCACCACAGATACGCAGTATTTT. Translated: CASSIGTVTTDTQYF.

The gene calls are TRBV7-6 and TRBJ1-2; 7 nucleotides line up with TRBD1. The CDR3 has 17 residues. Germline V CDR1 and CDR2: SGHVS, FNYEAQ. V was pared by 5 bases and J by 2 bases, with 14 bases of the junction left unmatched. CDR3 DNA: TGTGCCAGCAGCCGCGGACCTCCGGGACAGCTCAACTATGGCTACACCTTC. It yields the protein CASSRGPPGQLNYGYTF. Looking up the rest from reference TRBV7-6 and TRBJ1-2 gives the full variable domain: GAGVSQSPRYKVTKRGQDVALRCDPISGHVSLYWYRQALGQGPEFLTYFNYEAQQDKSGLPNDRFSAERPEGSISTLTIQRTEQRDSAMYRCASSRGPPGQLNYGYTFGSGTRLTVV.

The CDR3 DNA reads TGCGCCAGCAGCCCCCCTCCTAGCGGGAGTCAGCTTTACAATGAGCAGTTCTTC. Translated, it gives CASSPPPSGSQLYNEQFF. The chain links TRBV4-3 to TRBJ2-1, with 10 bases that match TRBD2. The V gene end was trimmed by 4 bases and the J gene end by 4 bases; junction bases not matched to a gene: 13. CDR3 length: 18 residues. Germline V gene lookup returns CDR1 LGHNA and CDR2 YSLEER.

Concerning this clone: An end of the junction does not agree with germline; a read error may underlie this. The rearrangement joins TRBV6-1 to TRBJ1-2; D uncertain. Germline-derived CDR1 and CDR2 are MNHNS and SASEGT. CDR3 size: 12 residues. The CDR3 region is CASSEGVREFSF. CDR3 nucleotides: TGTGCCAGCAGTGAAGGCGTAAGGGAGTTCAGCTTC.

The chain carries TRBV28 and TRBJ1-2; D gene ambiguous. The germline gives CDR1 MDHEN, CDR2 SYDVKM. V lost 6 bases, J lost 2 bases, and 7 bases lay in between. The length of the CDR3 is 12 residues. CDR3 in DNA: TGTGCCAGCAGCCGGGAGAACTATGGCTACACCTTC. Protein sequence: CASSRENYGYTF.

Details on this clone: Other DNA sequences from this sample encode an identical CDR3 as well. The V and J genes are TRBV7-9 and TRBJ1-1, with no clear D. The CDR3 totals 11 residues. V dropped 4 bases and J dropped 3 bases, with 3 bases sitting between them. CDR1 and CDR2 (germline): SEHNR, FQNEAQ (reference sequence). CDR3 region: CASSSYTEAFF. In nucleotides, the CDR3 is TGTGCCAGCAGCTCTTACACTGAAGCTTTCTTT.

The rearrangement links TRBV19 to TRBJ2-3; 7 nucleotides align to TRBD2. Per germline, CDR1 LNHDA and CDR2 SQIVND (reference sequence). Unmatched junction bases numbered 11, after V lost 5 bases and J lost 3 bases. This CDR3 has 16 amino acids. CDR3 DNA: TGTGCCAGTAGTCCCTGGGGGGGAGAGGGGACAGATACGCAGTATTTT. This encodes CASSPWGGEGTDTQYF.